This T cell receptor (beta chain) is from a study of blood T cell repertoires in COVID-19. Study overall: The study drew acute and convalescent COVID-19 samples from the United States, Italy and Spain.

Original analysis: Scientists estimated how many nucleated cells there were by amplifying reference gene primers. Clones were read by immunoSEQ multiplex PCR, and TCRdb kept only the in-frame ones, dropping some. That table supplies the V and J calls and clone size; D and trimming were determined from the DNA. The sample has 90,000 to 120,000 clones; less than 85% are singletons. A few counts support this clone. This CDR3 has 15 amino acids. V lost 3 bases, J lost 1 base, and 4 bases stayed unmatched. Germline V gene data show CDR1 as SGHVS and CDR2 as FNYEAQ. Sequencing input: peripheral blood. The sequence was obtained from a woman aged 40 to 50 with acute or convalescent COVID-19. The chain has TRBV7-6 and TRBJ2-7, with 9 bases fitting TRBD1. The CDR3 here is CASSFRGTGSYEQYF. The CDR3 DNA follows: TGTGCCAGCAGCTTCCGAGGGACAGGGTCCTACGAGCAGTACTTC.